This T cell receptor beta chain was found in a study of CD8 T cells in Susac syndrome. Study-level results: The number of individuals included in the study's TCR sequencing and HLA analysis was acknowledged as relatively small.

The RNA, about 0.5 to 1 ug, was put through reverse transcription using random hexamers. Across 54 Vbeta and 13 Jbeta, immunoSEQ multiplex PCR amplified TCR beta CDR3. TCRdb reanalysed the immunoSEQ multiplex PCR reads using MiXCR and keeps one entry per CDR3 protein. Of fewer than 250,000 distinct CDR3 sequences in the sample, 80% to 95% were seen once. Germline V CDR1 and CDR2: SQVTM, ANQGSEA. CDR3 length: 15 amino acids. Trimming at V came to 7 bases and at J to 5 bases, leaving 12 bases not matched to a gene. In regard to this clonotype: Its antigen is undetermined.

Sequencing targeted TCR beta in T cells from blood (CD8+ and CD4+). The sample was CD8+ T cells from PBMCs. This receptor was obtained from a human donor with multiple sclerosis. The chain recombines TRBV29-1 with TRBJ2-1; TRBD1 agrees at 9 bases. CDR3 coding DNA: TGCAGCGGAAGGACAGGGGAGTATGTCAACAATGAGCAGTTCTTC. This codes for CSGRTGEYVNNEQFF.